This T cell receptor beta chain was sequenced during a study of control samples from healthy donors and cancer patients. The CDR3 runs to 12 residues. V was trimmed by 3 bases and J by 6 bases, leaving 6 bases between them. Germline values: CDR1 LGHNT, CDR2 FRNRAP. Clones were sequenced by immunoSEQ multiplex PCR, and TCRdb holds only the in-frame ones, with some missing. This sample has around 150,000 clones, with approximately 93% found just once. This clone has a single count. The sequenced material came from blood. This chain links TRBV12-5 with TRBJ2-1; D gene ambiguous. This sequence originates from a woman aged 40 to 50 in good health. The CDR3 reads CASGFGRNEQFF. Written as DNA, the CDR3 is TGTGCTAGTGGTTTCGGCCGCAATGAGCAGTTCTTC.